This T cell receptor (beta chain) derives from a study of siplizumab effects on memory and regulatory T cells. Unstimulated naive, memory, effector memory and TEMRA subsets underwent sequencing in a few donor pairs. Details on this clone: Antigen unknown. At one boundary the junction diverges from the germline segment, which might be a read error.

Produced via immunoSEQ multiplex PCR; TCRdb's table is partial and in-frame only. The top ten clones hold 3.5% to 4% of a sample with roughly 68,000 clones, around four fifths of them seen once. General study findings and limits: Roughly 80-96% of proliferating CD4+ or CD8+ clones defied assignment to a naive or memory phenotype. Memory T cells appeared less diverse than naive cells, which seemed to contribute substantially to alloresponse.

Germline CDR1 and CDR2: SNHLY and FYNNEI. This CDR3 is built from 12 residues. Source material: memory CD4+ T cells sorted from blood. This chain connects TRBV2 to TRBJ1-1; D call uncertain. This clonotype was obtained from a human donor in good health. CDR3 coding DNA: TGTGCCAGCAGTGAAACCAGAGGACCCGGAGGATTT. Translated, it gives CASSETRGPGGF.